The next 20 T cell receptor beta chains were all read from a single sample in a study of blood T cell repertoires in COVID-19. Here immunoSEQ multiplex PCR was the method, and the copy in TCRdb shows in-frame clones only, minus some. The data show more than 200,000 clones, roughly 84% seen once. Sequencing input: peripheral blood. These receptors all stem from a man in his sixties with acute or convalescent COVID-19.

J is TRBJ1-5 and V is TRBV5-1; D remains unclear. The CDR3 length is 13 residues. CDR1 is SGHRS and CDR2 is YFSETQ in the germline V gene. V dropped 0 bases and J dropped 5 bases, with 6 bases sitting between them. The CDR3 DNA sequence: TGCGCCAGCAGCTTGGGAGGTCATCAGCCCCAGCATTTT. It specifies CASSLGGHQPQHF.

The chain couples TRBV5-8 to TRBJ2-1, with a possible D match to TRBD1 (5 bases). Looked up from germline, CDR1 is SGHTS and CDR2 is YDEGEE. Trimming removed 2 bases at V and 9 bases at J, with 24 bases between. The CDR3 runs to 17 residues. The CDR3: CASSLKQGTARSGEQFF. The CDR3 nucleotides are TGTGCCAGCAGCTTAAAGCAGGGAACAGCAAGATCTGGTGAGCAGTTCTTC.

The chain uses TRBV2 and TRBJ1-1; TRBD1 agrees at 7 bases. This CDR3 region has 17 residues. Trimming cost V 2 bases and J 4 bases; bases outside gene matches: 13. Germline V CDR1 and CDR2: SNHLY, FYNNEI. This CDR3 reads CASSEKEGGWAITEAFF. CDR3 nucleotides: TGTGCCAGCAGTGAAAAAGAAGGGGGCTGGGCCATCACTGAAGCTTTCTTT.

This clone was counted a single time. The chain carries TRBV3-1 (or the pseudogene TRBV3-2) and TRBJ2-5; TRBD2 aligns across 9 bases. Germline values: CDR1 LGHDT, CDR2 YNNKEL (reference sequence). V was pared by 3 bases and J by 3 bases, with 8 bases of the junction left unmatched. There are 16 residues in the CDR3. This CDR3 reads CASSHTGLAPKETQYF. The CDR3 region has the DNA TGTGCCAGCAGCCATACGGGACTAGCACCCAAAGAGACCCAGTACTTC.

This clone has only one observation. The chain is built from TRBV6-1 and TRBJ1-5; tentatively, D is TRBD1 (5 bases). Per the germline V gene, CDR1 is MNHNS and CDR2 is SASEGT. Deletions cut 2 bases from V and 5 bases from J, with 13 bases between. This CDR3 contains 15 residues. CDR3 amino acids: CASSERRAGYQPQHF. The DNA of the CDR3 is TGTGCCAGCAGTGAACGGAGGGCAGGGTATCAGCCCCAGCATTTT.

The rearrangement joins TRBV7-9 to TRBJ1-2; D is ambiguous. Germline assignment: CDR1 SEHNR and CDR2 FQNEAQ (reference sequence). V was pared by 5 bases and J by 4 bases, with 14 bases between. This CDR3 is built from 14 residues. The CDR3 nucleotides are TGTGCCAGCAGCGGACGGAGGAGGGCCTATGGCTACACCTTC. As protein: CASSGRRRAYGYTF.

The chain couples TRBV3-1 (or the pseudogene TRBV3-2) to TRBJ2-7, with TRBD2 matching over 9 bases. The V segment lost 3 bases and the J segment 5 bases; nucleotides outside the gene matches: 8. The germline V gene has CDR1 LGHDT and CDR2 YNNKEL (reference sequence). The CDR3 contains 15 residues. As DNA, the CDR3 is TGTGCCAGCAGCCATGAAGCGGGGGGAAGAGACGAGCAGTACTTC. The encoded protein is CASSHEAGGRDEQYF.

The CDR3 nucleotides read TGCGCCGAAAGAGCGGGAGGGCCCGGCAATGAGCAGTTCTTC. Protein product: CAERAGGPGNEQFF. The chain employs TRBV23-1 and TRBJ2-1, with 10 bases lining up with TRBD2. TRBV23-1 is flagged as an ORF with uncertain function. V dropped 11 bases and J dropped 6; count of bases not matched to a gene: 10. This CDR3 contains 14 residues.

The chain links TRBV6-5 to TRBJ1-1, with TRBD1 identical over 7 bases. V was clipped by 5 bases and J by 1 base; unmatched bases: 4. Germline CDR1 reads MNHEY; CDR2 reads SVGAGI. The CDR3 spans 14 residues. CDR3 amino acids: CASSPWTGNTEAFF. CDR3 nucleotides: TGTGCCAGCAGTCCATGGACAGGGAACACTGAAGCTTTCTTT.

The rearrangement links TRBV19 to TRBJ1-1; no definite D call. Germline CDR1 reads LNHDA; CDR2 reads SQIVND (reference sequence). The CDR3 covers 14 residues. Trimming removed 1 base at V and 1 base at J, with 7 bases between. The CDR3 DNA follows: TGTGCCAGTAGTATAGGACTTACGAACACTGAAGCTTTCTTT. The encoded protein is CASSIGLTNTEAFF.

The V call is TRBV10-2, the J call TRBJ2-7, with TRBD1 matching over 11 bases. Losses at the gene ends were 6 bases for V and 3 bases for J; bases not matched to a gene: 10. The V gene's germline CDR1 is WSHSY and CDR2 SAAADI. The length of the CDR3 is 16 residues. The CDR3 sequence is CASSAAWGQGDYEQYF. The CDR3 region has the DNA TGCGCCAGCAGCGCCGCCTGGGGACAGGGGGACTACGAGCAGTACTTC.

The CDR3 bases are TGCGCCAGCAGGGCAGTCGTTAGCAATCAGCCCCAGCATTTT. Protein sequence: CASRAVVSNQPQHF. The chain has TRBV10-1 and TRBJ1-5; D is ambiguous. Trimming removed 6 bases at V and 0 bases at J, with 9 bases between. This CDR3 contains 14 residues. Looked up from germline, CDR1 is WNHNN and CDR2 is SYGVQD (reference sequence).

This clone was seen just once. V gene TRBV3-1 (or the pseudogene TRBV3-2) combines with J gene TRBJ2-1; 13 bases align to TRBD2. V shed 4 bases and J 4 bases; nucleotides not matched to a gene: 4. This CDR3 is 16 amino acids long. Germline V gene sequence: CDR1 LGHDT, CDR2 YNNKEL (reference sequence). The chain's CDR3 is CASSPTSGGKYNEQFF. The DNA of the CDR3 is TGTGCCAGCAGCCCGACTAGCGGGGGGAAATACAATGAGCAGTTCTTC.

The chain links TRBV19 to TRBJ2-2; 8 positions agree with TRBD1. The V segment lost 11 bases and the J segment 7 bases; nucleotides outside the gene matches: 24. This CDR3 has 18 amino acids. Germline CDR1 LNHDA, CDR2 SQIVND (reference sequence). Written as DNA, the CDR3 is TGTGCCTGCAGCACCGGGACAGGATCCGGAGGGAGAGTCGGGGAGCTGTTTTTT. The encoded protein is CACSTGTGSGGRVGELFF.

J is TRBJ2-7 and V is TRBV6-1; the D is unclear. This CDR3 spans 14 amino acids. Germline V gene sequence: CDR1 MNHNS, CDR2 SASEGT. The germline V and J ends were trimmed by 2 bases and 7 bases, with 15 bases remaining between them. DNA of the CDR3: TGTGCCAGCAGTGAATGGAGAGGAGCTGTAGAGCAGTACTTC. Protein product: CASSEWRGAVEQYF.

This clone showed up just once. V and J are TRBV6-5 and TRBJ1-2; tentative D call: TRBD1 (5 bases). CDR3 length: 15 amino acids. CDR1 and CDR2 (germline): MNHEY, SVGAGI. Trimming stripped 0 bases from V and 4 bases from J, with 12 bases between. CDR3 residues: CASSYSPWGGYGYTF. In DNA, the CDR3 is TGTGCCAGCAGTTACTCACCTTGGGGGGGCTATGGCTACACCTTC.

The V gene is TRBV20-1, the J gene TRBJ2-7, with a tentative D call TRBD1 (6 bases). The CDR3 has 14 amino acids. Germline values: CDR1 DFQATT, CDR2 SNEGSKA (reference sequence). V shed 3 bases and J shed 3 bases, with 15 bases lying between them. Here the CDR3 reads CSASGDKGVYEQYF. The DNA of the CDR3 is TGCAGTGCTAGTGGGGACAAGGGGGTCTACGAGCAGTACTTC.

The CDR3 protein is CASSPAALAGVGNEQFF. The CDR3 DNA is TGTGCCAGCTCACCGGCTGCCCTAGCGGGAGTGGGTAATGAGCAGTTCTTC. The gene calls are TRBV18 and TRBJ2-1; 10 bases line up with TRBD2. CDR3 length: 17 residues. V shed 3 bases and J 7 bases; nucleotides not matched to a gene: 12. Germline CDR1 is KGHSH and CDR2 is LQKENI. Full variable domain (remainder filled in from reference TRBV18 and TRBJ2-1): NAGVMQNPRHLVRRRGQEARLRCSPMKGHSHVYWYRQLPEEGLKFMVYLQKENIIDESGMPKERFSAEFPKEGPSILRIQQVVRGDSAAYFCASSPAALAGVGNEQFFGPGTRLTVL.

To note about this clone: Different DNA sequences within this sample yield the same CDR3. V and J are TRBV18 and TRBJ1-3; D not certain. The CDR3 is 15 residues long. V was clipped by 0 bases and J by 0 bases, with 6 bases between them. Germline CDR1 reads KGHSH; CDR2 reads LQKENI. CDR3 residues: CASSPPSGSGNTIYF. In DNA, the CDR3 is TGTGCCAGCTCACCACCGAGCGGCTCTGGAAACACCATATATTTT.

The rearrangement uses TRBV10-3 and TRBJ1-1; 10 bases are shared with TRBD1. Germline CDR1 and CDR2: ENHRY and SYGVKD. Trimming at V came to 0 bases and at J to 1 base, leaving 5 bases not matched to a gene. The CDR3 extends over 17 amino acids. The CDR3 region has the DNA TGTGCCATCAGTGAGTCAGGGACAGGGGATGGGAACACTGAAGCTTTCTTT. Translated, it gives CAISESGTGDGNTEAFF.